This TCR beta chain was documented in a study of blood T cell repertoires in COVID-19. Study background: There were acute and convalescent COVID-19 samples, and they came from the United States, Italy and Spain. PBMCs, B-cell-depleted T cells, or T cells provided the cDNA or gDNA that made up the material.

CDR3 length equals 15 residues. V lost 0 bases and J 2 bases, leaving 12 bases between the germline ends. Germline values: CDR1 SGHRS, CDR2 YFSETQ. Under the authors' procedure: The assay estimated nucleated cells by amplifying reference gene primers. Profiling relied on immunoSEQ multiplex PCR, and the TCRdb table lists in-frame clones only, not all of them. From that table come the V and J calls and clone size; the DNA was used to work out D and trimming. This sample has 150,000 or so clones, with more than 75% found just once. The clonotype was recovered from an older man with acute or convalescent COVID-19. The rearrangement uses TRBV5-1 and TRBJ2-7; D is undetermined. The sample consisted of peripheral blood. As DNA, the CDR3 is TGCGCCAGCAGCTTGGGGGTTTCGGGTACCTACGAGCAGTACTTC. This sequence encodes CASSLGVSGTYEQYF.